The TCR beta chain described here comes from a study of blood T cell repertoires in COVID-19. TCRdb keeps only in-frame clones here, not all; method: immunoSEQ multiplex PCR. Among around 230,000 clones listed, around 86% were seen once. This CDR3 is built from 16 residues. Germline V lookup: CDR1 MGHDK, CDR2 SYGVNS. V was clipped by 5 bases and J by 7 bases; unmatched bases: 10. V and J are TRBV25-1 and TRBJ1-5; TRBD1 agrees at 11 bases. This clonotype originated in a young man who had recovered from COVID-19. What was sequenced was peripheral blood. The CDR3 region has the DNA TGTGCCAGCAGTCCCCTGGGACAGGGGGGAGGACAGCCCCAGCATTTT. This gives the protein CASSPLGQGGGQPQHF.